This T cell receptor (beta chain) was identified during a study of cytomegalovirus exposure and HLA in healthy donors. Across the study: Earlier findings included nearly 120 million unique TCR beta sequences obtained from about 170 million T cells. Study conclusions and caveats: While the bulk of TCR sequences proved rare, some public TCRs turned up in many donors. Analyzed later, most CMV-associated TCR beta chains appeared HLA-restricted.

Vbeta (60) and Jbeta (13) primers were used in the PCR. Produced via immunoSEQ multiplex PCR; TCRdb's table is partial and in-frame only. The sample holds 200,000 to 250,000 clones, around 75% seen once. The V gene's germline CDR1 is MNHEY and CDR2 SMNVEV (reference sequence). V was trimmed by 2 bases and J by 4 bases, leaving 8 bases between them. The CDR3 is 13 amino acids. Comment on this clone: The antigen remains undetermined.

The clonotype originates from a young woman in good health and CMV-seronegative. The chain combines TRBV27 with TRBJ1-2; possibly TRBD1 for D (5 bases). Source material: PBMCs. Here the CDR3 DNA reads TGTGCCAGCAGTTTAGCAGGGTCCTATGGCTACACCTTC. Translated: CASSLAGSYGYTF.